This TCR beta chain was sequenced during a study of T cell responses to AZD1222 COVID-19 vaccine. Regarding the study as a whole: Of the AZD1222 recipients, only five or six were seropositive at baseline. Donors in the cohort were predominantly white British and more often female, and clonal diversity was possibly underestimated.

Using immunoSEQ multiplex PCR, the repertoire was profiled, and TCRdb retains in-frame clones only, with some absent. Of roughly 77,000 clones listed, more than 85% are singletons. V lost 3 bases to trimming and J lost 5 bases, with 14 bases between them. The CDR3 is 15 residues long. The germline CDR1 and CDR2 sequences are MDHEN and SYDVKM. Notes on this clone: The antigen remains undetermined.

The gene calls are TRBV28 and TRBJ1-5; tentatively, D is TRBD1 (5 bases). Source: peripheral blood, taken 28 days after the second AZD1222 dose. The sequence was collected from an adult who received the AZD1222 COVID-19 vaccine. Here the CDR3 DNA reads TGTGCCAGCAGTTTTGATCTGGGGGGGGATCAGCCCCAGCATTTT. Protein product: CASSFDLGGDQPQHF.